These T cell receptor beta chains were read from a single sample in a study of blood T cell repertoires in COVID-19. Sequencing used immunoSEQ multiplex PCR; TCRdb keeps in-frame clones, though not all of them. The sample includes 300,000 or so clones, around 87% of them seen just once. The specimen was peripheral blood. The source of these receptors is a woman aged 45-60 years who had recovered from COVID-19. CDR3s include the opening cysteine and the closing phenylalanine or tryptophan. The D gene is left open where the match is weak. Clone size is shown for a subset of rows, as once, few, many or a class of expanded clone.

size	V	J	D	DNA	CDR3
once	TRBV15	TRBJ2-4	TRBD2	TGTGCCACCAGCAGGGGAGGACTAGCGGGACATACAAACATTCAGTACTTC	CATSRGGLAGHTNIQYF
few	TRBV5-6	TRBJ1-1	-	TGTGCCAGCAGCTCCCAGGGTTATGGCGATATGAACACTGAAGCTTTCTTT	CASSSQGYGDMNTEAFF
-	TRBV30	TRBJ2-7	TRBD1	TGTGCCTGGAGTCTAGGGACAGGGGGCATCTACGAGCAGTACTTC	CAWSLGTGGIYEQYF
-	TRBV5-8	TRBJ1-1	TRBD1	TGTGCCAGCAGCTTGGTTACAGGGGTCATGAACACTGAAGCTTTCTTT	CASSLVTGVMNTEAFF
-	TRBV6-2/TRBV6-3	TRBJ1-2	TRBD1	TGTGCCAGCAGTCCACAGGGGGCGCTGACCGGCTACACCTTC	CASSPQGALTGYTF
-	TRBV7-2	TRBJ1-5	-	TGTGCCAGCAGCTTAGTGTCGGAGCATCAGCCCCAGCATTTT	CASSLVSEHQPQHF
-	TRBV28	TRBJ1-5	-	TGTGCCAGTTACAGGAGCCCGAATCAGCCCCAGCATTTT	CASYRSPNQPQHF
-	TRBV10-3	TRBJ2-7	-	TGTGCCATCAGTGAGACGTCAGGGGTGATGGGGGAGCAGTACTTC	CAISETSGVMGEQYF
-	TRBV5-1	TRBJ1-4	-	TGCGCCAGCAGCTTGGACACCCCAACTAATGAAAAACTGTTTTTT	CASSLDTPTNEKLFF
-	TRBV28	TRBJ1-2	TRBD1	TGTGCCAGCAGAACAGGGGGTACCTATGGCTACACCTTC	CASRTGGTYGYTF
-	TRBV5-1	TRBJ2-7	TRBD1	TGCGCCAGCAGAGTAGACAGGGACGAGCAGTACTTC	CASRVDRDEQYF
-	TRBV7-3	TRBJ2-2	-	TGTGCCAGCAGCCCGACCGGGACAAACACCGGGGAGCTGTTTTTT	CASSPTGTNTGELFF
-	TRBV7-8	TRBJ2-3	-	TGTGCCAGCAGCTTACTAGCGAACACAGATACGCAGTATTTT	CASSLLANTDTQYF
-	TRBV5-4	TRBJ2-1	TRBD2	TGTGCCAGCAGCCCTCCCCTAGCGGGAGCTTACAATGAGCAGTTCTTC	CASSPPLAGAYNEQFF
-	TRBV11-2	TRBJ1-1	-	TGTGCCAGCAGCTTAGAAGGACTGTCGAACACTGAAGCTTTCTTT	CASSLEGLSNTEAFF
-	TRBV10-3	TRBJ2-7	TRBD1	TGTGCCATCAGTGGAGGGGGCGGGTACGAGCAGTACTTC	CAISGGGGYEQYF
-	TRBV28	TRBJ2-3	TRBD2	TGTGCCAGCAGTTCGAGCGGGGGGGTTATAGATACGCAGTATTTT	CASSSSGGVIDTQYF
-	TRBV3-1/TRBV3-2	TRBJ2-3	TRBD2	TGTGCCAGCAGCCACCAAGCGGGAGGCACAGATACGCAGTATTTT	CASSHQAGGTDTQYF
-	TRBV18	TRBJ1-5	-	TGTGCCAGCTCCTCCCAGGGTACGGATCAGCCCCAGCATTTT	CASSSQGTDQPQHF
-	TRBV28	TRBJ1-2	-	TGTGCCACCCTAGATTTAGGCCAGCATGGCTATGGCTACACCTTC	CATLDLGQHGYGYTF
-	TRBV13	TRBJ2-7	-	TGTGCCAGCAGCCACGGGACACCCAGCTCCTACGAGCAGTACTTC	CASSHGTPSSYEQYF
-	TRBV28	TRBJ2-6	-	TGTGCCAGTCTTTACAGGGCCGGGGCCAACGTCCTGACTTTC	CASLYRAGANVLTF
-	TRBV18	TRBJ2-6	-	TGTGCCAGCTCGTACTCTGGGGCCAACGTCCTGACTTTC	CASSYSGANVLTF
-	TRBV6-5	TRBJ1-3	-	TGTGCCACCAGGACACTGGGGGGAGAAGGAAACACCATATATTTT	CATRTLGGEGNTIYF
once	TRBV2	TRBJ1-3	TRBD1	TGTGCCAGCAAGGGTAGGGGGCTCGGAAACACCATATATTTT	CASKGRGLGNTIYF
once	TRBV3-1/TRBV3-2	TRBJ1-1	-	TGTGCCAGCAGCCCGCGACATGTGAACACTGAAGCTTTCTTT	CASSPRHVNTEAFF
once	TRBV27	TRBJ2-5	TRBD2	TGTGCCAGCAGTCCAACCGGGACTAGTTTAGAGACCCAGTACTTC	CASSPTGTSLETQYF
-	TRBV18	TRBJ2-2	TRBD1	TGTGCCAGCTCACCGACAGGACAGGGAATAAACACCGGGGAGCTGTTTTTT	CASSPTGQGINTGELFF
-	TRBV15	TRBJ2-5	TRBD2	TGTGCCACCAGCATCTCTAGCGGGAGGGCCGGAGAGACCCAGTACTTC	CATSISSGRAGETQYF
once	TRBV9	TRBJ1-1	TRBD1	TGTGCCAGCAGCGCCGGACAGGGCCCGAACACTGAAGCTTTCTTT	CASSAGQGPNTEAFF
-	TRBV15	TRBJ1-5	-	TGTGCCACCAGCACACGCTATGTGCGGGTGGCGCCCCAGCATTTT	CATSTRYVRVAPQHF
-	TRBV5-1	TRBJ2-5	-	TGCGCCAGCAGTTGGAGCCGGGGGGAGACCCAGTACTTC	CASSWSRGETQYF
-	TRBV6-5	TRBJ1-2	-	TGTGCCAGCAGTCTCGGGACATTCTATGGCTACACCTTC	CASSLGTFYGYTF
-	TRBV11-2	TRBJ2-3	-	TGTGCCAGCAGCTCTAACACAGATACGCAGTATTTT	CASSSNTDTQYF
few	TRBV18	TRBJ1-5	-	TGTGCCAGCTCAGCAGGAGCGGGTCGGGGTCAGCCCCAGCATTTT	CASSAGAGRGQPQHF
few	TRBV6-1	TRBJ2-7	TRBD2	TGTGCCAGCAGTGAGACTAGCGGGGTCTACGAGCAGTACTTC	CASSETSGVYEQYF
-	TRBV4-1	TRBJ1-5	-	TGCGCCAGCAGCCTGGGCTCCGGGACAACCTATAGCAATCAGCCCCAGCATTTT	CASSLGSGTTYSNQPQHF
-	TRBV15	TRBJ2-7	TRBD1	TGTGCCACCAGCAGGGGACAGGGACACTACGAGCAGTACTTC	CATSRGQGHYEQYF
-	TRBV6-2/TRBV6-3	TRBJ2-6	-	TGTGCCAGCAGTCTCCCCAGGGAGGCTGGGGCCAACGTCCTGACTTTC	CASSLPREAGANVLTF
-	TRBV29-1	TRBJ1-4	TRBD1	TGCAGCGTTGAACCTCCCACAGGGGATAAACTGTTTTTT	CSVEPPTGDKLFF
-	TRBV28	TRBJ1-1	TRBD1	TGTGCCAGCAGTTTACCCCCCGGACAGGGGGATACGGGAGCTTTCTTT	CASSLPPGQGDTGAFF
once	TRBV27	TRBJ2-7	TRBD2	TGTGCCAGCAGCACTAGCGGGGGGGCCCACGAGCAGTACTTC	CASSTSGGAHEQYF
once	TRBV5-1	TRBJ2-1	-	TGCGCCAGCAGCCGCCCGCTGGCCTCCAATGAGCAGTTCTTC	CASSRPLASNEQFF
-	TRBV5-6	TRBJ1-5	TRBD1	TGTGCCAGCAGCTTTTCGGCCAGGGGGCTTCGCAATCAGCCCCAGCATTTT	CASSFSARGLRNQPQHF
-	TRBV3-1/TRBV3-2	TRBJ2-3	-	TGTGCCAGCAGCCAAGGAGTAGCTGCAGATACGCAGTATTTT	CASSQGVAADTQYF
few	TRBV3-1/TRBV3-2	TRBJ1-1	-	TGTGCCAGCAAGCCAGGGGCAAAGAACACTGAAGCTTTCTTT	CASKPGAKNTEAFF
-	TRBV6-6	TRBJ2-7	TRBD1	TGTGCCACCCACCGGGACAGGGGGAGTGAGGAGCAGTACTTC	CATHRDRGSEEQYF
-	TRBV19	TRBJ2-3	-	TGTGCCAGTAGTATAGTAGGGGATCCCAGCCCAGATACGCAGTATTTT	CASSIVGDPSPDTQYF
-	TRBV6-2/TRBV6-3	TRBJ2-5	-	TGTGCCAGCAGTTACGAGTCGGGAGAGTACCAAGAGACCCAGTACTTC	CASSYESGEYQETQYF
-	TRBV5-4	TRBJ2-7	TRBD2	TGTGCCAGCAGCGAGGGACTAGCGGTGGCCTACGAGCAGTACTTC	CASSEGLAVAYEQYF
-	TRBV28	TRBJ2-5	-	TGTGCCAGCAGTTTATTCCTTTTTCGAGAGACCCAGTACTTC	CASSLFLFRETQYF
-	TRBV11-2	TRBJ1-2	-	TGTGCCAGCAGCTTAGATCCTGCCGGGGTTCCGGGCTACACCTTC	CASSLDPAGVPGYTF
-	TRBV19	TRBJ1-4	TRBD1	TGTGCCAGTAGCCCCTACGGGACAGGGAATGAAAAACTGTTTTTT	CASSPYGTGNEKLFF
few	TRBV7-2	TRBJ1-6	-	TGTGCCAGCAGCCTCCCAAAGACTTATAATTCACCCCTCCACTTT	CASSLPKTYNSPLHF
-	TRBV20-1	TRBJ2-7	TRBD2	TGCAGTGCTCCATCAGACAGCGGGAGGTACTTC	CSAPSDSGRYF
once	TRBV6-5	TRBJ1-2	-	TGTGCCAGCAGTTATGAGCTAAACTATGGCTACACCTTC	CASSYELNYGYTF
once	TRBV18	TRBJ2-5	TRBD2	TGTGCCAGCTCACTAGCGGGAGGAGAGACCCAGTACTTC	CASSLAGGETQYF
once	TRBV5-7	TRBJ2-4	-	TGTGCCAGCAGCCCTATGGTCCCCAACGCCAAAAACATTCAGTACTTC	CASSPMVPNAKNIQYF